A single TCR beta chain is shown here with its context. No antigen is known for it. Its ends do not fully match the called genes, so a read error is possible. The library came from three nested PCR rounds adapted from ARM-PCR protocols. TCRdb called the multiplex PCR reads again in MiXCR, with one record for every CDR3 protein. The sample holds some 80,000 distinct CDR3 sequences; less than 85% are singletons and the top ten take around 43%. The data derive from a study of tumor and adjacent non-tumor tissue in lung cancer. Study as a whole: The cohort had roughly 11 adenocarcinoma, 2 squamous cell and 1 small cell patients. Overall study findings and caveats: Higher tumor TCR diversity was associated with shorter survival.

No cell sorting was done before RNA was extracted from the tissue. The normal lung tissue was taken more than 3 cm from the tumor edge. Chemotherapy-naive patients with new lung cancer underwent thoracic surgery in China, August–late 2014. The sample consisted of distant non-tumor lung tissue. This receptor was obtained from a man aged 70 or older with non-small cell lung cancer.

In DNA form, the CDR3 reads TGTGTCAGCATCTTAACAGCGGTTACGCAGTATTTT. Translation: CVSILTAVTQYF. V usage is TRBV11-3 and J usage is TRBJ2-3, with D possibly being TRBD2 (5 bases). The CDR3 has 12 residues. CDR1 SGHNT and CDR2 YENEEA come from the germline V gene.